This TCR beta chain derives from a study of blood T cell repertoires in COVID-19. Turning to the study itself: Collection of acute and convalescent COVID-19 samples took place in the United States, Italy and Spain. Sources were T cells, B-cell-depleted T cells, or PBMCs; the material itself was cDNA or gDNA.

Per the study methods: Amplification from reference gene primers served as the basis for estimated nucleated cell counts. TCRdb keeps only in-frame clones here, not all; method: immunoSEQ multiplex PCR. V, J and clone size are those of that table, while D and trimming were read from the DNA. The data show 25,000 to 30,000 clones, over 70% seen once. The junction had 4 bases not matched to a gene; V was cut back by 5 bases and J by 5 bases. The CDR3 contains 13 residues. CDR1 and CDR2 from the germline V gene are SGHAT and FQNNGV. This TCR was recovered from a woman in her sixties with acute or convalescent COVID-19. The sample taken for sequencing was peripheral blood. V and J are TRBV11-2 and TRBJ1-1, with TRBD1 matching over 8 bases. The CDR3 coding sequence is TGTGCCAGCAGCCCGGACAGGGCGACTGAAGCTTTCTTT. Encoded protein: CASSPDRATEAFF.